These T cell receptor beta chains were read from a single sample in a study of cytomegalovirus exposure and HLA in healthy donors. Here immunoSEQ multiplex PCR was the method, and the copy in TCRdb shows in-frame clones only, minus some. The sample has approximately 150,000 clones, around two thirds seen once; the top ten hold under 11%. The specimen sequenced was PBMCs. Every receptor here comes from a man younger than 45 in good health and CMV-seropositive. The CDR3 runs from the conserved cysteine through the conserved F or W. A D gene is named only where the DNA matches it firmly. For some rows the clone size is stated as once, few or many, or as a class when expanded; others skip it.

>TRBJ1-5|few|TRBV28|-
TGTGCCAGCAGCCCTCCCGGCCCGGACTCCGAGGGCAATCAGCCCCAGCATTTT
CASSPPGPDSEGNQPQHF
>TRBJ1-3|-|TRBV28|-
TGTGCCAGCAGTTTATTCATCTCTGGAAACACCATATATTTT
CASSLFISGNTIYF
>TRBJ2-1|few|TRBV4-1|TRBD2
TGCGCCAGCAGCCGCCGAGAGGGCGCTAGCGGGAGTGACGGTGAGCAGTTCTTC
CASSRREGASGSDGEQFF
>TRBJ2-7|-|TRBV28|-
TGTGCCAGCAGTCCGAAGTCCCCAGGGGTCTACGAGCAGTACTTC
CASSPKSPGVYEQYF
>TRBJ1-1|-|TRBV6-1|-
TGTGCCAGCAGTGAAGTCAGGGACACTGAAGCTTTCTTT
CASSEVRDTEAFF
>TRBJ2-7|few|TRBV18|-
TGTGCCAGCTCACCGTACAGGGAAAACGACGAGCAGTACTTC
CASSPYRENDEQYF
>TRBJ2-7|-|TRBV2|-
TGTGCCAGCATCCGAAACGACCCGGAGTTCTACGAGCAGTACTTC
CASIRNDPEFYEQYF
>TRBJ2-1|-|TRBV30|-
TGTGCCTGGAGTGGTCTTTTCTCCTACAATGAGCAGTTCTTC
CAWSGLFSYNEQFF
>TRBJ2-7|-|TRBV29-1|-
TGCAGCGTCACCAGGGCCGCCTCCTACGAGCAGTACTTC
CSVTRAASYEQYF
>TRBJ1-1|once|TRBV13|TRBD1
TGTGCCAGCAGCTCTTACCCCGGGACAGGGATTTCATACACTGAAGCTTTCTTT
CASSSYPGTGISYTEAFF
>TRBJ2-3|-|TRBV6-5|TRBD1
TGTGCCAGCAGGCGGACAGGGGGCACAGATACGCAGTATTTT
CASRRTGGTDTQYF
>TRBJ2-7|-|TRBV7-9|TRBD2
TGTGCCAGCAGCCCTCTGTTAATAGCGGGGACGAGCTCCTACGAGCAGTACTTC
CASSPLLIAGTSSYEQYF
>TRBJ2-5|-|TRBV27|TRBD2
TGTGCCAGCTGGGGGGGAGTAGCGGGAGACCGGGAGACCCAGTACTTC
CASWGGVAGDRETQYF
>TRBJ2-1|-|TRBV28|TRBD2
TGTGCCAGCAGTCTAGCGGGGGGGGGTTCTGGGCAGTTCTTC
CASSLAGGGSGQFF
>TRBJ2-5|-|TRBV5-6|-
TGTGCCAGCAGCTTGGCGACAGGTCGAGAGACCCAGTACTTC
CASSLATGRETQYF
>TRBJ2-2|-|TRBV7-8|-
TGTGCCTCCTCACAGTCCCGCCAGGGTCGGACCGGGGAGCTGTTTTTT
CASSQSRQGRTGELFF
>TRBJ1-5|-|TRBV2|-
TGTGCCAGCAGTGTGGAGGGACTCAATCAGCCCCAGCATTTT
CASSVEGLNQPQHF
>TRBJ2-1|-|TRBV19|TRBD1
TGTGCCACCCGGGACAGGGTCCTCAATGAGCAGTTCTTC
CATRDRVLNEQFF
>TRBJ1-1|-|TRBV2|-
TGTGCCAGCAGTGAAGTCGGGAGGACTGAAGCTTTCTTT
CASSEVGRTEAFF
>TRBJ2-7|once|TRBV27|-
TGTGCCAGCATGAGACTGCCTTCGTGGGAGCAGTACTTC
CASMRLPSWEQYF
>TRBJ2-1|-|TRBV9|-
TGTGCCAGCAGCGTAGTAACTAGTGGCTTGAATGAGCAGTTCTTC
CASSVVTSGLNEQFF
>TRBJ2-3|-|TRBV7-2|TRBD2
TGTGCCAGCAGCCCCCACAGGACTAGCGGGAGCACAGATACGCAGTATTTT
CASSPHRTSGSTDTQYF
>TRBJ2-3|few|TRBV5-6|-
TGTGCCAGCAGCTCCTGGCGCGAGCAGGGTACAGATACGCAGTATTTT
CASSSWREQGTDTQYF
>TRBJ1-1|-|TRBV25-1|-
TGTGCCAGCAGTGGCCTGGGGGGGAGGGCAGAGAACACTGAAGCTTTCTTT
CASSGLGGRAENTEAFF
>TRBJ2-1|-|TRBV5-1|-
TGCGCCAGCCAGGACATGCGCTCCTACAATGAGCAGTTCTTC
CASQDMRSYNEQFF
>TRBJ2-5|-|TRBV6-4|-
TGTGCCAGCAGCCCGACTTCCTGGGACAGCGGGGAGACCCAGTACTTC
CASSPTSWDSGETQYF
>TRBJ1-6|few|TRBV2|-
TGTGCCAGCACCTTGGGGGGGCCCAGCTCCTATAATTCACCCCTCCACTTT
CASTLGGPSSYNSPLHF
>TRBJ2-7|few|TRBV4-2|-
TGTGCCAGCAGCGTCCGGGACAACTACGAGCAGTACTTC
CASSVRDNYEQYF
>TRBJ2-3|-|TRBV6-5|TRBD2
TGTGCCAGCAGTTACTCCCTTAGCGGGGATACGCAGTATTTT
CASSYSLSGDTQYF
>TRBJ1-2|-|TRBV7-6|-
TGTGCCAGCAGCCGGGGGGGGAACTATGGCTACACCTTC
CASSRGGNYGYTF
>TRBJ2-1|-|TRBV27|TRBD2
TGTGCCAGCAGCCCACTCGGCGGGAGGCCCTCCTACAATGAGCAGTTCTTC
CASSPLGGRPSYNEQFF
>TRBJ1-2|-|TRBV25-1|-
TGTGCCAGCAGCCCGGGACACACGGCTAACTATGGCTACACCTTC
CASSPGHTANYGYTF
>TRBJ1-5|few|TRBV28|-
TGTGCCAGCAGTAGCGGAGGGGCCGAGCCCCAGCATTTT
CASSSGGAEPQHF
>TRBJ1-4|few|TRBV19|-
TGTGCCAGTAACTGGACTATAGTTGATGAAAAACTGTTTTTT
CASNWTIVDEKLFF
>TRBJ2-1|few|TRBV18|-
TGTGCCAGCTCACCACCCGGGAAGATCTCCTACAATGAGCAGTTCTTC
CASSPPGKISYNEQFF
>TRBJ2-1|once|TRBV2|-
TGTGCCAGCAGAGGAGCGGAGATGTACAATGAGCAGTTCTTC
CASRGAEMYNEQFF
>TRBJ1-1|-|TRBV4-1|TRBD1
TGCGCCAGCAGCCGGGGACAGGGGGTAAACACTGAAGCTTTCTTT
CASSRGQGVNTEAFF
>TRBJ2-7|-|TRBV12-1|-
TGTGCCAGCAGCTCAGGACTAGCGGCATCCTACGAGCAGTACTTC
CASSSGLAASYEQYF
>TRBJ1-6|few|TRBV19|TRBD1
TGTGCCAGTAGTCGCTTAGCGGGGACAGCTGACAATTCACCCCTCCACTTT
CASSRLAGTADNSPLHF
>TRBJ2-3|-|TRBV7-3|-
TGTGCCAGCGGGGAGAAAGCCACCCGCACAGATACGCAGTATTTT
CASGEKATRTDTQYF
>TRBJ2-4|-|TRBV6-1|TRBD2
TGTGCCAGCACAACCGGGACTAGGGTTAACATTCAGTACTTC
CASTTGTRVNIQYF
>TRBJ1-2|few|TRBV28|-
TGTGCCAGCAGTTACCTCCGAGCGAACTATGGCTACACCTTC
CASSYLRANYGYTF